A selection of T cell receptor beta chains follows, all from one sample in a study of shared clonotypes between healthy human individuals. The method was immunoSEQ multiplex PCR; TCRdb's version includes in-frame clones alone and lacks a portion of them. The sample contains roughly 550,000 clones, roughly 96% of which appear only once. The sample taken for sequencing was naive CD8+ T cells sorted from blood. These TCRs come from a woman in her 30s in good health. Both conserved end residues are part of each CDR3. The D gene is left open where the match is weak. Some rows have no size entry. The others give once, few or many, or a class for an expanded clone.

CASSLGTSETSTDTQYF	TGTGCCAGCAGTTTAGGGACTAGCGAGACTAGCACAGATACGCAGTATTTT	TRBD2	-	TRBV28	TRBJ2-3
CASSHVGQSYEQYF	TGTGCCAGCAGTCACGTGGGACAGTCCTACGAGCAGTACTTC	TRBD1	-	TRBV27	TRBJ2-7
CASSGTQGTSSTDTQYF	TGTGCCAGCAGCGGTACCCAGGGGACATCTAGCACAGATACGCAGTATTTT	-	-	TRBV9	TRBJ2-3
CASSSGLAGSGDEQFF	TGTGCCAGCAGCTCTGGACTAGCGGGATCTGGAGATGAGCAGTTCTTC	TRBD2	-	TRBV7-3	TRBJ2-1
CASSLSAGTGHHEQYF	TGTGCCAGCAGTTTATCGGCCGGGACAGGGCACCACGAGCAGTACTTC	TRBD1	-	TRBV27	TRBJ2-7
CASSSMNTEAFF	TGTGCCAGCAGTTCAATGAACACTGAAGCTTTCTTT	-	-	TRBV28	TRBJ1-1
CASSIGRWSGEDTQYF	TGTGCCAGTAGTATAGGACGGTGGAGTGGAGAGGATACGCAGTATTTT	-	-	TRBV19	TRBJ2-3
CASSLATGDTDTQYF	TGTGCCAGCAGCTTAGCGACGGGAGACACAGATACGCAGTATTTT	-	many	TRBV7-2	TRBJ2-3
CASSSGSQGTEAFF	TGTGCCAGCAGCTCCGGGTCCCAGGGCACTGAAGCTTTCTTT	-	-	TRBV5-6	TRBJ1-1
CASSPGTPNEQFF	TGTGCCAGCAGCCCCGGGACACCCAATGAGCAGTTCTTC	-	-	TRBV7-9	TRBJ2-1
CASSSPSVYEQYF	TGTGCCAGCAGCTCCCCCAGTGTCTACGAGCAGTACTTC	-	-	TRBV11-2	TRBJ2-7
CASSGGSESSYNEQFF	TGTGCCAGCAGCGGCGGCTCGGAGAGCTCCTACAATGAGCAGTTCTTC	-	-	TRBV9	TRBJ2-1
CASSLLDSEAFF	TGTGCCAGCAGCCTGTTGGACAGTGAAGCTTTCTTT	-	-	TRBV5-4	TRBJ1-1
CASSQRGNYEQYF	TGTGCCAGCAGTCAGCGGGGAAACTACGAGCAGTACTTC	TRBD2	-	TRBV6-6	TRBJ2-7
CASMDTGTEAFF	TGTGCCAGCATGGACACTGGGACTGAAGCTTTCTTT	-	once	TRBV6-5	TRBJ1-1
CASSMGDSKPYEQYF	TGTGCCAGTAGTATGGGGGACTCGAAACCCTACGAGCAGTACTTC	-	-	TRBV19	TRBJ2-7
CASTDDTYSGNTIYF	TGTGCCAGTACCGACGACACCTACTCTGGAAACACCATATATTTT	-	few	TRBV19	TRBJ1-3
CASSSVSGNGYNEQFF	TGTGCCAGCAGCTCAGTAAGCGGGAACGGATACAATGAGCAGTTCTTC	TRBD2	-	TRBV7-8	TRBJ2-1
CASSRVLGNEQFF	TGTGCCAGCAGCCGGGTCCTGGGTAATGAGCAGTTCTTC	-	-	TRBV14	TRBJ2-1
CASSMGRPQHF	TGTGCCAGTAGTATGGGTCGGCCCCAGCATTTT	-	-	TRBV19	TRBJ1-5
CASSVQSGRSSYEQYF	TGTGCCAGCAGTGTACAAAGCGGGAGGAGCTCCTACGAGCAGTACTTC	TRBD2	-	TRBV27	TRBJ2-7
CASSIDRGSYNEQFF	TGTGCCAGTAGTATAGATCGCGGCAGTTACAATGAGCAGTTCTTC	-	-	TRBV19	TRBJ2-1
CASSLARAGADTQYF	TGCGCCAGCAGCTTGGCGCGAGCGGGGGCAGATACGCAGTATTTT	TRBD2	-	TRBV5-1	TRBJ2-3
CASSFRTSNEQFF	TGTGCCAGCAGTTTCCGGACTAGCAATGAGCAGTTCTTC	TRBD2	-	TRBV27	TRBJ2-1
CASSLAGTGKETQYF	TGTGCCAGCAGTTTAGCCGGGACAGGAAAAGAGACCCAGTACTTC	TRBD1	-	TRBV27	TRBJ2-5
CSVRDRRENTEAFF	TGCAGCGTCCGGGACAGGAGGGAGAACACTGAAGCTTTCTTT	TRBD1	-	TRBV29-1	TRBJ1-1
CASSLGGRGSYNEQFF	TGTGCCAGCAGCTTAGGAGGCAGGGGCTCCTACAATGAGCAGTTCTTC	-	-	TRBV7-9	TRBJ2-1
CASSLSLRPYEQYF	TGCGCCAGCAGCTTGTCGCTCCGCCCGTACGAGCAGTACTTC	-	-	TRBV5-1	TRBJ2-7
CASSFSQGSYEQYF	TGTGCCAGCAGTTTTTCACAGGGAAGCTACGAGCAGTACTTC	-	-	TRBV27	TRBJ2-7
CASSLWLGGDYGYTF	TGCGCCAGCAGCCTGTGGTTAGGGGGCGACTATGGCTACACCTTC	TRBD1	-	TRBV5-1	TRBJ1-2
CASSLRGGRDPYYEQYF	TGTGCCAGCAGTTTAAGGGGAGGTCGGGACCCTTACTACGAGCAGTACTTC	-	-	TRBV28	TRBJ2-7
CASSQDLGLDDTQYF	TGCGCCAGCAGCCAAGATCTGGGACTAGATGATACGCAGTATTTT	TRBD2	-	TRBV4-1	TRBJ2-3
CATKITGGQNTEAFF	TGTGCCACCAAAATAACAGGGGGCCAGAACACTGAAGCTTTCTTT	TRBD1	-	TRBV28	TRBJ1-1
CASSQVDTSNQPQHF	TGCGCCAGCAGCCAAGTGGACACCAGCAATCAGCCCCAGCATTTT	-	-	TRBV4-1	TRBJ1-5
CASSERQGNQPQHF	TGCGCCAGCAGCGAGAGACAGGGCAATCAGCCCCAGCATTTT	-	-	TRBV4-1	TRBJ1-5
CAISITDRGRDTEAFF	TGTGCCATCAGCATAACCGACAGGGGCAGAGATACTGAAGCTTTCTTT	TRBD1	-	TRBV10-3	TRBJ1-1
CASSIGVAKKETQYF	TGTGCCAGTAGTATAGGGGTGGCTAAAAAAGAGACCCAGTACTTC	-	once	TRBV19	TRBJ2-5
CASSPGGGTQAFF	TGTGCCAGCAGCCCAGGGGGAGGGACCCAAGCTTTCTTT	TRBD1	-	TRBV5-4	TRBJ1-1
CASSLGLGGEQYF	TGTGCCAGCAGCTTAGGTCTAGGGGGCGAGCAGTACTTC	-	-	TRBV11-2	TRBJ2-7
CAISDNTIESYEQYF	TGTGCCATCAGTGACAATACGATAGAATCCTACGAGCAGTACTTC	-	-	TRBV10-3	TRBJ2-7
CASSLSTDSNQPQHF	TGTGCCAGTAGTCTCTCTACAGATAGCAATCAGCCCCAGCATTTT	-	-	TRBV19	TRBJ1-5
CATGHIGRGPYNSPLHF	TGTGCCACCGGTCATATTGGAAGAGGTCCCTATAATTCACCCCTCCACTTT	-	-	TRBV7-9	TRBJ1-6
CASSLAISATNEKLFF	TGTGCCAGCAGCTTGGCGATTTCGGCAACTAATGAAAAACTGTTTTTT	-	-	TRBV5-5	TRBJ1-4
CASRRGSGANVLTF	TGTGCCAGCAGACGTGGCTCTGGGGCCAACGTCCTGACTTTC	-	-	TRBV27	TRBJ2-6
CASTQGTEAFF	TGTGCCAGCACCCAGGGCACTGAAGCTTTCTTT	-	-	TRBV13	TRBJ1-1
CASSGDRDRSNTEAFF	TGTGCCAGCAGTGGGGACAGGGACCGGTCGAACACTGAAGCTTTCTTT	TRBD1	-	TRBV2	TRBJ1-1
CASSPFRDGYGYTF	TGTGCCAGCAGCCCATTCCGGGACGGCTATGGCTACACCTTC	-	-	TRBV5-6	TRBJ1-2
CASSSLDEETQYF	TGTGCCAGCAGCAGCCTGGACGAAGAGACCCAGTACTTC	-	-	TRBV7-3	TRBJ2-5
CASSIPLMGLNEQFF	TGTGCCAGTAGTATCCCTCTCATGGGGTTGAATGAGCAGTTCTTC	-	-	TRBV19	TRBJ2-1
CASSGTGATGELFF	TGTGCCAGCAGCGGGACAGGGGCCACCGGGGAGCTGTTTTTT	TRBD1	-	TRBV7-9	TRBJ2-2
CASSAPGQGAGGELFF	TGTGCCAGCAGCGCCCCCGGACAGGGGGCCGGCGGGGAGCTGTTTTTT	TRBD1	-	TRBV9	TRBJ2-2
CATSRAIGGQETDTQYF	TGTGCCACCAGCAGAGCGATTGGGGGACAGGAGACAGATACGCAGTATTTT	TRBD1	-	TRBV15	TRBJ2-3
CASSSPGTGGNIQYF	TGTGCCAGCAGCTCACCCGGGACAGGGGGCAACATTCAGTACTTC	TRBD1	-	TRBV9	TRBJ2-4
CASTRYKTGNTGELFF	TGTGCCAGTACCCGATACAAAACAGGGAACACCGGGGAGCTGTTTTTT	-	-	TRBV19	TRBJ2-2
CASRPDRLETQYF	TGTGCCAGCAGACCCGACAGGTTGGAGACCCAGTACTTC	-	-	TRBV7-9	TRBJ2-5